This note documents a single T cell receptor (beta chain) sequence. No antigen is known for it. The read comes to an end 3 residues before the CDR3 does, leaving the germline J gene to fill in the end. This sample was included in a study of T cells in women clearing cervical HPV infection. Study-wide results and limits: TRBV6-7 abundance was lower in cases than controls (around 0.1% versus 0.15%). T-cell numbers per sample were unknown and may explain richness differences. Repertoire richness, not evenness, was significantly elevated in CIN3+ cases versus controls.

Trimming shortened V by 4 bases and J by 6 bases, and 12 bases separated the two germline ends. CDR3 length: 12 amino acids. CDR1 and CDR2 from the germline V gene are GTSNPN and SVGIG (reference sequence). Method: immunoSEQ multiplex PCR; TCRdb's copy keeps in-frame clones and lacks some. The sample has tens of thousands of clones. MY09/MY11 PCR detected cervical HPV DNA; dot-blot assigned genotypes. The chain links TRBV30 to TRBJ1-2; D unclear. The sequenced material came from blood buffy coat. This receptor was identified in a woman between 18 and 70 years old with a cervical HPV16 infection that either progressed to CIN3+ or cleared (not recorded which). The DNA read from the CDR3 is TGTGCCTGGACTCTGTCCTCTAATGGC. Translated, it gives CAWTLSSNG. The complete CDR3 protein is CAWTLSSNGYTF. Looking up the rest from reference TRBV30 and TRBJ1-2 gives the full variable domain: SQTIHQWPATLVQPVGSPLSLECTVEGTSNPNLYWYRQAAGRGLQLLFYSVGIGQISSEVPQNLSASRPQDRQFILSSKKLLLSDSGFYLCAWTLSSNGYTFGSGTRLTVV.